The 32 T cell receptor beta chains below come from one sample, sequenced in a study of blood T cell repertoires in COVID-19. The protocol was immunoSEQ multiplex PCR, while the TCRdb copy is restricted to in-frame clones and leaves out a portion. The sample yields 150,000 to 170,000 clones, about 90% seen once. The sequenced sample consisted of peripheral blood. Receptors were obtained from a man aged 50-60 years with acute or convalescent COVID-19.

This clone was seen just once. The V and J genes are TRBV11-3 and TRBJ1-2, with unresolved D. The CDR3 covers 12 residues. Trimming pared 5 bases from V and 7 bases from J, leaving 11 bases between. Germline assignment: CDR1 SGHNT and CDR2 YENEEA. CDR3 nucleotide sequence: TGTGCCAGCAGCCCGGGAGTGGGTGGCTACACCTTC. Translating it yields CASSPGVGGYTF.

The chain uses TRBV28 and TRBJ1-2; perhaps TRBD1 as D (6 bases). This CDR3 region has 14 residues. Per the germline V gene, CDR1 is MDHEN and CDR2 is SYDVKM. Trimming stripped 6 bases from V and 6 bases from J, with 17 bases between. This CDR3 reads CASSRVTGNDGYTF. The CDR3 nucleotides are TGTGCCAGCAGCCGCGTTACAGGGAACGATGGCTACACCTTC.

The CDR3 is CASSQVLTSDSQETQYF. The DNA for the CDR3 is TGTGCCAGCAGCCAAGTTCTGACTAGCGACAGCCAAGAGACCCAGTACTTC. V gene TRBV3-1 (or the pseudogene TRBV3-2) combines with J gene TRBJ2-5; 8 bases map to TRBD2. This CDR3 contains 17 residues. CDR1 and CDR2 (germline): LGHDT, YNNKEL (reference sequence). V shed 1 base, J shed 1 base, and the junction held 8 bases outside the gene matches.

CDR3 in DNA: TGTGCCACCAACCGGGACCCAGGCGGGAGCCCCTACGAGCAGTACTTC. Its protein product is CATNRDPGGSPYEQYF. V gene TRBV28 combines with J gene TRBJ2-7, with TRBD2 matching 7 bases. V gave up 10 bases and J gave up 2 bases; unmatched junction bases: 17. CDR1 and CDR2 (germline): MDHEN, SYDVKM. This CDR3 has 16 residues.

The V call is TRBV9, the J call TRBJ2-6; the match to TRBD1 covers 9 bases. Trimming cost V 4 bases and J 1 base; bases outside gene matches: 9. The CDR3 runs 18 residues. CDR1 is SGDLS, CDR2 YYNGEE, per germline. The CDR3 DNA reads TGTGCCAGCAGCAAACAGGGGGCGCACGTATCTGGGGCCAACGTCCTGACTTTC. Amino acid sequence: CASSKQGAHVSGANVLTF.

The rearrangement uses TRBV2 and TRBJ2-3; D is possibly TRBD2 (6 bases). The CDR3 is 15 amino acids. Trimming pared 6 bases from V and 7 bases from J, leaving 20 bases between. Germline V gene sequence: CDR1 SNHLY, CDR2 FYNNEI. The CDR3 protein is CASRGSGKRSNTQYF. DNA of the CDR3: TGTGCCAGCAGAGGTAGCGGAAAGAGGTCAAATACGCAGTATTTT.

The chain combines TRBV27 with TRBJ2-7; the match to TRBD1 covers 8 bases. Trimming took 6 bases from V and 2 from J; bases not matched to a gene: 9. The CDR3 is made up of 15 amino acids. Looked up from germline, CDR1 is MNHEY and CDR2 is SMNVEV (reference sequence). CDR3 sequence (DNA): TGTGCCAGCAGGGGCGGACAGGGCTCAGCCTACGAGCAGTACTTC. It codes for CASRGGQGSAYEQYF.

CDR3 region: CASSLRRNQPQHF. The CDR3 coding sequence is TGTGCCAGCAGCTTGAGGCGCAATCAGCCCCAGCATTTT. V usage is TRBV7-2 and J usage is TRBJ1-5; D remains unclear. Germline CDR1 SGHTA, CDR2 FQGNSA. The V and J ends lost 3 bases and 2 bases respectively, with 5 bases between them. The CDR3 contains 13 residues. Using reference TRBV7-2 and TRBJ1-5 for the parts outside the CDR3, the full variable domain is GAGVSQSPSNKVTEKGKDVELRCDPISGHTALYWYRQSLGQGLEFLIYFQGNSAPDKSGLPSDRFSAERTGGSVSTLTIQRTQQEDSAVYLCASSLRRNQPQHFGDGTRLSIL.

The genes are TRBV5-1 and TRBJ2-3; maybe TRBD2 (5 bases). V was shortened by 0 bases and J by 4 bases, with 12 bases between the two germline ends. The CDR3 sequence is 15 residues long. Germline CDR1 reads SGHRS; CDR2 reads YFSETQ. The CDR3 loop is CASSLGGARADTQYF. CDR3 DNA sequence: TGCGCCAGCAGCTTGGGGGGAGCTAGGGCAGATACGCAGTATTTT.

J is TRBJ2-2 and V is TRBV7-8; maybe TRBD1 (5 bases). CDR1 is SGHVS and CDR2 is FQNEAQ in the germline V gene. V was shortened by 2 bases and J by 6 bases, with 13 bases between the two germline ends. The CDR3 loop spans 15 amino acids. The CDR3 coding sequence is TGTGCCAGCAGCTTAAGGCAGGGTTTGGCCGGGGAGCTGTTTTTT. This codes for CASSLRQGLAGELFF.

The genes are TRBV4-1 and TRBJ2-2; 10 bases line up with TRBD2. Germline V gives CDR1 MGHRA, CDR2 YSYEKL. V was pared by 1 base and J by 4 bases, with 15 bases of the junction left unmatched. CDR3 size: 20 residues. The CDR3 DNA follows: TGCGCCAGCAGCCAAGGACTCCGCGGGCTAGCGGGAGAAGTCACCGGGGAGCTGTTTTTT. Residues: CASSQGLRGLAGEVTGELFF.

The chain is built from TRBV5-5 and TRBJ2-7, with D uncertain. Deletions cut 4 bases from V and 0 bases from J, with 11 bases between. Germline CDR1 SGHKS, CDR2 YYEKEE (reference sequence). The CDR3 spans 14 residues. The CDR3 spells CASSPFTASYEQYV. The DNA of the CDR3 is TGTGCCAGCAGCCCTTTCACAGCCTCCTACGAGCAGTACGTC.

The V and J genes are TRBV6-5 and TRBJ1-1; D gene unclear. This CDR3 spans 13 amino acids. The germline V and J ends were trimmed by 0 bases and 4 bases, with 6 bases remaining between them. CDR1 is MNHEY and CDR2 is SVGAGI in the germline V gene. The CDR3 region has the DNA TGTGCCAGCAGTTACTCGGAGGGCACTGAAGCTTTCTTT. Protein: CASSYSEGTEAFF.

The V gene is TRBV7-8, the J gene TRBJ1-2; D ambiguous. This CDR3 comprises 13 residues. Germline V CDR1 and CDR2: SGHVS, FQNEAQ. V lost 5 bases to trimming and J lost 7 bases, with 14 bases between them. The CDR3 loop is CASSLNTQSGYTF. The CDR3 DNA is TGTGCCAGCAGCCTCAATACCCAGTCTGGCTACACCTTC.

The V gene is TRBV19, the J gene TRBJ2-7; 9 bases map to TRBD1. Trimming cost V 3 bases and J 4 bases; bases outside gene matches: 4. Germline V CDR1 and CDR2: LNHDA, SQIVND (reference sequence). This CDR3 is 14 amino acids long. The CDR3 is CASSIRQGVYEQYF. DNA of the CDR3: TGTGCCAGTAGTATTCGACAGGGGGTTTACGAGCAGTACTTC.

The chain has TRBV2 and TRBJ2-7, with D perhaps matching TRBD2 (7 bases). Germline-derived CDR1 and CDR2 are SNHLY and FYNNEI. The CDR3 sequence is 13 residues long. Trimming pared 4 bases from V and 4 bases from J, leaving 11 bases between. CDR3 amino acids: CASSVGGDYEQYF. The CDR3 region has the DNA TGTGCCAGCAGTGTAGGGGGGGATTACGAGCAGTACTTC.

This clone was found once. This sequence joins TRBV6-6 and TRBJ1-2, with 8 bases fitting TRBD1. V was clipped by 7 bases and J by 4 bases; unmatched bases: 8. CDR1 and CDR2 (germline): MNHNY, SVGAGI (reference sequence). CDR3 size: 14 residues. The CDR3 protein is CASTPTGGTYGYTF. The DNA of the CDR3 is TGTGCCAGCACCCCCACAGGGGGGACCTATGGCTACACCTTC.

The CDR3 region is CSVVRTSGRSMYEQYF. CDR3 in DNA: TGCAGCGTTGTAAGGACTAGCGGGAGGTCTATGTACGAGCAGTACTTC. The chain carries TRBV29-1 and TRBJ2-7; TRBD2 agrees at 14 bases. V dropped 4 bases and J dropped 4; count of bases not matched to a gene: 9. The CDR3 is 16 amino acids. Germline CDR1 and CDR2: SQVTM and ANQGSEA.

This clone appeared once. The chain recombines TRBV4-3 with TRBJ2-1; TRBD1 agrees at 8 bases. CDR1 is LGHNA and CDR2 is YSLEER in the germline V gene. The CDR3 extends over 15 amino acids. After removal of 4 bases from V and 3 bases from J, the junction contained 5 bases not matched to a gene. This CDR3 is CASSLGQGDYNEQFF. CDR3 DNA sequence: TGCGCCAGCAGCCTCGGACAGGGTGACTACAATGAGCAGTTCTTC.

The V call is TRBV28, the J call TRBJ1-2; TRBD1 is a possible D gene (5 bases). The CDR3 is 14 residues long. Per the germline V gene, CDR1 is MDHEN and CDR2 is SYDVKM. V was shortened by 2 bases and J by 8 bases, with 15 bases between the two germline ends. CDR3 residues: CASSLRRGSWGYTF. CDR3 DNA sequence: TGTGCCAGCAGTTTAAGGAGGGGTTCTTGGGGCTACACCTTC.

The rearrangement links TRBV7-3 to TRBJ1-6; maybe TRBD1 (6 bases). CDR1 is SGHTA and CDR2 is FQGTGA in the germline V gene. The CDR3 has 16 amino acids. Trimming pared 5 bases from V and 0 bases from J, leaving 11 bases between. The CDR3 region has the DNA TGTGCCAGCAGCCCGAGGGGGGGCTCCTATAATTCACCCCTCCACTTT. Translating gives CASSPRGGSYNSPLHF.

This clone appeared a single time. The chain has TRBV27 and TRBJ2-2; D is perhaps TRBD1 (6 bases). The V gene lost 2 bases and the J gene lost 3 bases, with 13 bases spanning the gap. Germline V gene lookup returns CDR1 MNHEY and CDR2 SMNVEV (reference sequence). The CDR3 loop spans 16 amino acids. The CDR3 reads CASSLRLAGDTGELFF. DNA for the CDR3: TGTGCCAGCAGTTTAAGGTTGGCAGGGGACACCGGGGAGCTGTTTTTT.

The chain has TRBV4-1 and TRBJ1-1, with D unclear. Trimming pared 2 bases from V and 4 bases from J, leaving 8 bases between. The CDR3 is made up of 13 amino acids. From germline, CDR1 is MGHRA and CDR2 YSYEKL. CDR3 sequence reads: CASSQLPGTEAFF. The CDR3 DNA is TGCGCCAGCAGCCAACTACCCGGCACTGAAGCTTTCTTT.

The chain carries TRBV9 and TRBJ1-2; D gene ambiguous. There are 16 residues in the CDR3. Between the trimmed V and J ends, which lost 1 base and 7 bases, there was a span of 20 bases. Germline lookup yields CDR1 SGDLS and CDR2 YYNGEE. CDR3: CASSVLGKSDAGGYTF. Written as DNA, the CDR3 is TGTGCCAGCAGCGTACTCGGAAAGTCAGACGCGGGTGGCTACACCTTC.

The chain has TRBV10-3 and TRBJ1-2; D unclear. There are 15 residues in the CDR3. CDR1 and CDR2 from the germline V gene are ENHRY and SYGVKD. V dropped 0 bases and J dropped 4 bases, with 12 bases sitting between them. The CDR3 loop reads CAISESNEGTYGYTF. The CDR3 DNA is TGTGCCATCAGTGAGTCAAACGAGGGCACCTATGGCTACACCTTC.

This sequence joins TRBV5-6 and TRBJ2-7, with 8 bases that match TRBD1. V gave up 2 bases and J gave up 3 bases; unmatched junction bases: 1. Germline V gene sequence: CDR1 SGHDT, CDR2 YYEEEE. CDR3 length equals 13 residues. The CDR3 region is CASSFGTGYEQYF. CDR3 bases: TGTGCCAGCAGCTTCGGGACAGGCTACGAGCAGTACTTC.

CDR3 in amino acids: CASKPHEKLFF. CDR3 coding DNA: TGTGCCAGCAAGCCCCATGAAAAACTGTTTTTT. The gene calls are TRBV21-1 and TRBJ1-4. TRBV21-1 is tagged as a pseudogene. The CDR3 sequence is 11 residues long.

The rearrangement links TRBV5-1 to TRBJ2-3; perhaps TRBD1 as D (6 bases). Germline V gene sequence: CDR1 SGHRS, CDR2 YFSETQ. The CDR3 extends over 15 amino acids. Trimming took 0 bases from V and 6 from J, leaving 14 bases between them. This CDR3 is CASSLVGQLRDTQYF. Here the CDR3 DNA reads TGCGCCAGCAGCTTGGTGGGACAACTCCGGGATACGCAGTATTTT.

The rearrangement uses TRBV9 and TRBJ1-3, with 9 nucleotides matching TRBD1. Germline loops: CDR1 SGDLS, CDR2 YYNGEE. Losses at the gene ends were 2 bases for V and 4 bases for J; bases not matched to a gene: 1. The CDR3 runs 14 residues. The CDR3 DNA reads TGTGCCAGCAGCGTCGGGACAGGGGGAAACACCATATATTTT. Residues: CASSVGTGGNTIYF. Full variable domain (rest looked up from reference TRBV9 and TRBJ1-3): DSGVTQTPKHLITATGQRVTLRCSPRSGDLSVYWYQQSLDQGLQFLIQYYNGEERAKGNILERFSAQQFPDLHSELNLSSLELGDSALYFCASSVGTGGNTIYFGEGSWLTVV.

This clone was counted between two and nine times. This sequence joins TRBV3-1 (or the pseudogene TRBV3-2) and TRBJ2-5, with 12 bases lining up with TRBD1. The ends lost 1 base at V and 5 bases at J; junction bases unmatched: 5. The CDR3 contains 16 residues. Per the germline V gene, CDR1 is LGHDT and CDR2 is YNNKEL (reference sequence). This chain's CDR3 is CASSQVGQGAGETQYF. The CDR3, as DNA: TGTGCCAGCAGCCAAGTGGGACAGGGGGCGGGGGAGACCCAGTACTTC.

The rearrangement joins TRBV14 to TRBJ1-2; D is possibly TRBD1 (6 bases). Germline V gene sequence: CDR1 SGHDN, CDR2 FVKESK. This CDR3 is built from 14 residues. The germline V and J ends were trimmed by 4 bases and 2 bases, with 11 bases remaining between them. CDR3 nucleotide sequence: TGTGCCAGCAGCCGCGGTGGACAGAACTATGGCTACACCTTC. It is translated as CASSRGGQNYGYTF.

The chain is built from TRBV7-3 and TRBJ2-1; 7 nucleotides agree with TRBD2. With 5 bases clipped from V and 8 bases from J, the junction kept 9 bases outside the gene matches. Per the germline V gene, CDR1 is SGHTA and CDR2 is FQGTGA. The CDR3 is made up of 14 amino acids. The CDR3 loop is CASSPTGREDEQFF. DNA for the CDR3: TGTGCCAGCAGCCCAACGGGGAGGGAAGATGAGCAGTTCTTC.